This T cell receptor beta chain came from a study of CD8+ T cells in alopecia areata. The sequencing template was cDNA reverse transcribed from extracted RNA. Repertoires were generated with immunoSEQ multiplex PCR, while TCRdb's copy carries only in-frame clones and drops some. The sample holds roughly 200,000 clones; over 55% are singletons and the top ten take about 1.5%. The receptor was isolated from a human donor with alopecia areata. The sequencing used CD4+ T cells sorted from blood, collected at week 0.

Written as DNA, the CDR3 is TGCGCCAGCAGCCAATCCGGTCAACTACACGGCTACACCTTC. The encoded protein is CASSQSGQLHGYTF. The chain links TRBV4-1 to TRBJ1-2; no clear D gene. CDR3 length: 14 residues. The germline V and J ends were trimmed by 2 bases and 8 bases, with 15 bases remaining between them. Germline CDR1 MGHRA, CDR2 YSYEKL.